The rows below give T cell receptor beta chains drawn from one sample of a study of molecular identifiers for immune sequencing clone quantification. TCRdb processed the PCR reads anew with MiXCR; each CDR3 protein has one entry. Counted here are about 100,000 distinct CDR3 sequences, 36% occurring once; the ten biggest clones make up 4% to 5%. Sequences were obtained from naive CD8+ T cells from blood, with Jurkat cell RNA spiked in. The receptor set was obtained from a human donor in good health. Some libraries in this study had Jurkat cell RNA spiked in. The CDR3 runs from the conserved cysteine through the conserved F or W. Fields, in order: clone size, V gene, D gene, J gene, CDR3 DNA, CDR3 protein. The D gene is left open where the match is weak. Size values are once, few and many counts, or a class for expanded clones, and some rows have none.

abundance: .; v_gene: TRBV6-2/TRBV6-3; d_gene: .; j_gene: TRBJ1-5; CDR3nt: TGTGCCAGCAATGACATTTTCGGCAATCAGCCCCAGCTTTTT; CDR3aa: CASNDIFGNQPQLF
abundance: many; v_gene: TRBV28; d_gene: .; j_gene: TRBJ2-6; CDR3nt: TGTGCCAGCAGTCCCCCTAGCTCTGGGGCCAACGTCCTGACTTTC; CDR3aa: CASSPPSSGANVLTF
abundance: many; v_gene: TRBV28; d_gene: TRBD1; j_gene: TRBJ1-1; CDR3nt: TGTGCCAGCAGTTTATTTCAGGGGGTGGCTGAAGCTTTCTTT; CDR3aa: CASSLFQGVAEAFF
abundance: many; v_gene: TRBV7-9; d_gene: .; j_gene: TRBJ1-3; CDR3nt: TGTGCCAGCAGCTTGGGGGATGCTGGAAACACCATATATTTT; CDR3aa: CASSLGDAGNTIYF
abundance: many; v_gene: TRBV5-8; d_gene: .; j_gene: TRBJ1-1; CDR3nt: TGTGCCAGCAGCTTGGGACCTACTGAAGCTTTCTTT; CDR3aa: CASSLGPTEAFF
abundance: .; v_gene: TRBV7-2; d_gene: .; j_gene: TRBJ2-7; CDR3nt: TGTGCCAGCAGCTTAGAACACAGATTCCACTACGAGCAGTACTTC; CDR3aa: CASSLEHRFHYEQYF
abundance: .; v_gene: TRBV7-8; d_gene: .; j_gene: TRBJ2-7; CDR3nt: TGTGCCAGCAGCTTCGACAGCTGGCAGACTTACGAGCAGTACTTC; CDR3aa: CASSFDSWQTYEQYF
abundance: .; v_gene: TRBV5-1; d_gene: TRBD1; j_gene: TRBJ2-4; CDR3nt: TGCGCCAGCAGCATCGGACAGGGGAAAAACATTCAGTACTTC; CDR3aa: CASSIGQGKNIQYF
abundance: many; v_gene: TRBV12-3/TRBV12-4; d_gene: TRBD1; j_gene: TRBJ1-5; CDR3nt: TGTGCCAGCAGCTCCAGGGGGAGAGACAATCAGCCCCAGCATTTT; CDR3aa: CASSSRGRDNQPQHF
abundance: .; v_gene: TRBV4-3; d_gene: .; j_gene: TRBJ2-1; CDR3nt: TGCGCCAGCAGCCAAGGGTATGGAGGTGAGCAGTTCTTC; CDR3aa: CASSQGYGGEQFF
abundance: many; v_gene: TRBV10-3; d_gene: .; j_gene: TRBJ2-2; CDR3nt: TGTGCCCTAGGGGCAGTGACTACCGGGGAGCTGTTTTTT; CDR3aa: CALGAVTTGELFF